This record concerns one T cell receptor (beta chain) sequence. Per the original methods: Amplification with reference gene primers provided the estimates of nucleated cell counts. Data came from immunoSEQ multiplex PCR; TCRdb stores just in-frame clones and leaves some out. From that table come the V and J calls and clone size; the DNA was used to work out D and trimming. Of more than 300,000 clones listed, about 90% are singletons. This sample stems from a study of blood T cell repertoires in COVID-19. Background on the study: Samples of COVID-19 (acute and convalescent) were obtained from the United States, Italy and Spain. Sample material is recorded as cDNA or gDNA derived from T cells, B-cell-depleted T cells, or PBMCs.

The CDR3 has 16 residues. CDR1 SNHLY and CDR2 FYNNEI come from the germline V gene. V was trimmed by 2 bases and J by 3 bases, leaving 14 bases between them. Seattle cases were enrolled at active infection and followed longitudinally. The chain combines TRBV2 with TRBJ1-5; D is unclear. This TCR was sampled from a woman in her thirties with COVID-19, enrolled during active disease. Sample: peripheral blood. CDR3 nucleotide sequence: TGTGCCAGCAGTGAACTAGCAGCCGCTCACAATCAGCCCCAGCATTTT. Protein: CASSELAAAHNQPQHF.